The present T cell receptor beta chain was sequenced within a study of CD8 T cells in ankylosing spondylitis. The CDR3 consists of 14 residues. The V end lost 2 bases, the J end lost 6 bases, and 13 bases lay between the germline ends. Germline V lookup: CDR1 MNHEY, CDR2 SVGAGI. This clonotype came up many times. Its specificity is not known. Libraries of TCR beta came from quantitative 5'-RACE with molecular barcodes. TCRdb reanalysed the 5' RACE reads using MiXCR and keeps one entry per CDR3 protein. The top ten clones hold 14% of a sample with under 250,000 distinct CDR3 sequences, approximately 7.3% of them seen once. Study-level findings and limits: Prior literature has documented some motif variants in synovial fluid and blood from reactive arthritis. There was a TCR beta motif, made of several highly homologous variants, that appeared characteristic of ankylosing spondylitis blood.

This rearrangement joins TRBV6-5 to TRBJ1-2, with D possibly being TRBD1 (6 bases). This TCR came from a male donor with ankylosing spondylitis. The specimen was blood, either unsorted or a sorted T cell fraction (not recorded which). The CDR3 protein is CASSYGAGADGYTF. DNA for the CDR3: TGTGCCAGCAGTTACGGGGCGGGGGCGGATGGCTACACCTTC.